The rows below give T cell receptor beta chains drawn from one sample of a study of patients and donors after allogeneic stem cell transplantation. MiXCR, applied by TCRdb to the RT-PCR reads, yields one record per CDR3 protein. The sample consists of roughly 880,000 distinct CDR3 sequences, approximately 19% of them appearing once. The sequencing sample was made of blood, either unsorted or a sorted T cell fraction (not recorded which). These receptors were taken from a human donor who was either an allogeneic HSCT recipient or a stem cell or donor lymphocyte infusion donor (not recorded which). It is not recorded whose cells these are; they may come from a transplant donor. Both conserved end residues are part of each CDR3. A D gene is named only where the DNA matches it firmly. Clone size is given for some rows only: seen once, a few or many times, or a class if the clone is expanded.

J gene: TRBJ2-2
V gene: TRBV12-3/TRBV12-4
clone size: many
D gene: NA
CDR3 DNA: TGTGCCAGCAGTCCGTTATCGTCCGGGGAGCTGTTTTTT
CDR3 protein: CASSPLSSGELFF

J gene: TRBJ1-1
V gene: TRBV2
clone size: few
D gene: NA
CDR3 DNA: TGTGCCAGCAGCCTAGGTGAAATGAACACTGAAGCTTTCTTT
CDR3 protein: CASSLGEMNTEAFF

J gene: TRBJ1-1
V gene: TRBV7-2
clone size: few
D gene: NA
CDR3 DNA: TGTGCCAGCAGCCCCAGGGCCCACTATAACACTGAAGCTTTCTTT
CDR3 protein: CASSPRAHYNTEAFF

J gene: TRBJ1-4
V gene: TRBV6-1
clone size: NA
D gene: NA
CDR3 DNA: TGTGCCAGCAGTCCCCCCGACAGCCCCTGGAAACTGTTTTTT
CDR3 protein: CASSPPDSPWKLFF

J gene: TRBJ2-1
V gene: TRBV7-2
clone size: few
D gene: NA
CDR3 DNA: TGTGCCAGCAGCCCTCTGGTGCGCCTTTGGAATGAGCAGTTCTTC
CDR3 protein: CASSPLVRLWNEQFF

J gene: TRBJ2-3
V gene: TRBV7-9
clone size: NA
D gene: TRBD2
CDR3 DNA: TGTGCCAGCAGTACGGGACTAGCGGGGCCCACAGATACGCAGTATTTT
CDR3 protein: CASSTGLAGPTDTQYF

J gene: TRBJ1-3
V gene: TRBV15
clone size: few
D gene: NA
CDR3 DNA: TGTGCCACCAGCAGGGCCCCCCTCCCCGACTCTGGAAACACCATATATTTT
CDR3 protein: CATSRAPLPDSGNTIYF

J gene: TRBJ1-4
V gene: TRBV5-1
clone size: NA
D gene: NA
CDR3 DNA: TGCGCCAGCAGCTTGGTAGGGAATGAAAAACTGTTTTTT
CDR3 protein: CASSLVGNEKLFF

J gene: TRBJ2-5
V gene: TRBV4-3
clone size: NA
D gene: TRBD1
CDR3 DNA: TGCGCCAGCAGCCAAGATCGGGACAGGACCCAAGAGACCCAGTACTTC
CDR3 protein: CASSQDRDRTQETQYF

J gene: TRBJ1-1
V gene: TRBV30
clone size: NA
D gene: NA
CDR3 DNA: TGTGCCTGGAGTGTATCTCTGATCGGCACTGAAGCTTTCTTT
CDR3 protein: CAWSVSLIGTEAFF

J gene: TRBJ2-7
V gene: TRBV5-6
clone size: NA
D gene: NA
CDR3 DNA: TGTGCCAGCAGCGTGCCGGGACACCTCTACGAGCAGTACTTC
CDR3 protein: CASSVPGHLYEQYF

J gene: TRBJ1-2
V gene: TRBV7-2
clone size: few
D gene: NA
CDR3 DNA: TGTGCCAGCAGCTTAGCTTCGGAGAGCGTCTATGGCTACACCTTC
CDR3 protein: CASSLASESVYGYTF

J gene: TRBJ2-1
V gene: TRBV4-3
clone size: once
D gene: TRBD1
CDR3 DNA: TGCGCCAGCAGCCAAGCTGACAGGGGCAATGAGCAGTTCTTC
CDR3 protein: CASSQADRGNEQFF

J gene: TRBJ2-1
V gene: TRBV30
clone size: NA
D gene: NA
CDR3 DNA: TGTGCCTGGAGTGTACAGCGGCAAGTCCAGTTCTTC
CDR3 protein: CAWSVQRQVQFF

J gene: TRBJ1-1
V gene: TRBV24-1
clone size: few
D gene: NA
CDR3 DNA: TGTGCCACCAGTGCCGGGGTCGGTAGGATGGCTTTCTTT
CDR3 protein: CATSAGVGRMAFF

J gene: TRBJ2-7
V gene: TRBV9
clone size: NA
D gene: NA
CDR3 DNA: TGTGCCAGCAGCGTGGCCGTGGGGCGGGCCGACGAGCAGTACTTC
CDR3 protein: CASSVAVGRADEQYF

J gene: TRBJ2-7
V gene: TRBV20-1
clone size: few
D gene: NA
CDR3 DNA: TGCAGTGCTAGTGGTCGAGTGGGCGAGCAGTACTTC
CDR3 protein: CSASGRVGEQYF

J gene: TRBJ1-1
V gene: TRBV5-1
clone size: many
D gene: NA
CDR3 DNA: TGCGCCAGCAGCTTTGATGGACAAGGTGAAGCTTTCTTT
CDR3 protein: CASSFDGQGEAFF

J gene: TRBJ2-3
V gene: TRBV5-4
clone size: NA
D gene: TRBD2
CDR3 DNA: TGTGCCAGCAGCTTGTCGGGAGGTTCGGAAGATACGCAGTATTTT
CDR3 protein: CASSLSGGSEDTQYF

J gene: TRBJ2-7
V gene: TRBV5-1
clone size: few
D gene: NA
CDR3 DNA: TGCGCCAGCAGCGCGTTGGGGGACTTGTCCTACGAGCAGTACTTC
CDR3 protein: CASSALGDLSYEQYF

J gene: TRBJ1-1
V gene: TRBV27
clone size: NA
D gene: TRBD1
CDR3 DNA: TGTGCCAGCAGCTGGACAGGAGACATGAACACTGAAGCTTTCTTT
CDR3 protein: CASSWTGDMNTEAFF